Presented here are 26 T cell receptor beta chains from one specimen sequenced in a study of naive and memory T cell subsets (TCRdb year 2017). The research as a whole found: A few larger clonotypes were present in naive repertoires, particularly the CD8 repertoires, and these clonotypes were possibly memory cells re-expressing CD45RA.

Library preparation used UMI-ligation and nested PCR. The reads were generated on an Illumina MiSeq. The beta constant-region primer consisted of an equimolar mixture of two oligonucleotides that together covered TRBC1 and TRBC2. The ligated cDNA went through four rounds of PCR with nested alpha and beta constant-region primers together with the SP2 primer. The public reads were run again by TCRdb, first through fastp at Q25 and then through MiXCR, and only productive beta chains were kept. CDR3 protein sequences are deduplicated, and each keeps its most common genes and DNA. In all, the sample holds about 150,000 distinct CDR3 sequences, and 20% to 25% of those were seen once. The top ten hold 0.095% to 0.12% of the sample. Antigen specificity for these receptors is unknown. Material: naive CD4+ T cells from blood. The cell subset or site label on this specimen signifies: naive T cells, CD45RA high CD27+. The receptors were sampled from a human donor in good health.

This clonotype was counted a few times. The CDR3: CASLGSGTGNTEAFF. CDR3 DNA: TGTGCCAGTTTAGGTTCCGGGACAGGGAACACTGAAGCTTTCTTT. The V and J genes are TRBV19 and TRBJ1-1, with 8 bases fitting TRBD1. With 8 bases clipped from V and 1 base from J, the junction kept 9 bases outside the gene matches. Germline V CDR1 and CDR2: LNHDA, SQIVND (reference sequence). The length of the CDR3 is 15 residues.

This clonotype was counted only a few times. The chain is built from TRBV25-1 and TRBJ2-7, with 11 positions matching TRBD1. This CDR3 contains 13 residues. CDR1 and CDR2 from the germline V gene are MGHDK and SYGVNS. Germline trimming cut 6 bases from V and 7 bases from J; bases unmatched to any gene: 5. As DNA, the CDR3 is TGTGCCAGCAGAAGGACAGGGGGCGGGGAGCAGTACTTC. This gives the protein CASRRTGGGEQYF.

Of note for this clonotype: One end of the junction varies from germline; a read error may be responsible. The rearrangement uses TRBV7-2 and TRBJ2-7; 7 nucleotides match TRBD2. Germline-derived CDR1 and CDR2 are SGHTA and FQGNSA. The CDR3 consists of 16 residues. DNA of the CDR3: TGTGCCAGCAGCGTAGCTAGCGGCCCTGTTTCCTACGAGCAGTACTTC. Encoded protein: CASSVASGPVSYEQYF.

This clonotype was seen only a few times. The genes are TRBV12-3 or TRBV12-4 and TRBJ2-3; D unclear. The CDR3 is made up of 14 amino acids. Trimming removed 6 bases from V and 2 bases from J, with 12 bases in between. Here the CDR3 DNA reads TGTGCCAGCAGCCGCGTATCCTACACAGATACGCAGTATTTT. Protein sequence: CASSRVSYTDTQYF.

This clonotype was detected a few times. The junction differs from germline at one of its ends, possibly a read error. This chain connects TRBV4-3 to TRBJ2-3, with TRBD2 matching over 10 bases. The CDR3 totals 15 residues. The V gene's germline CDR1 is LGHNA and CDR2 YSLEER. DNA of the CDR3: TGCGCCAACAGCCAAGATCGGACTAGCGGAGATACGCAGTATTTT. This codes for CANSQDRTSGDTQYF.

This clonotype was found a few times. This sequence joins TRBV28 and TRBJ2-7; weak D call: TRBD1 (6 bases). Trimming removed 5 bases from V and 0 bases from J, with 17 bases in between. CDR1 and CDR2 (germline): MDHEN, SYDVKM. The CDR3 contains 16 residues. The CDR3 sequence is CASSPSRGAVSYEQYF. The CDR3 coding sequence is TGTGCCAGCAGTCCCTCCAGGGGAGCAGTCTCCTACGAGCAGTACTTC.

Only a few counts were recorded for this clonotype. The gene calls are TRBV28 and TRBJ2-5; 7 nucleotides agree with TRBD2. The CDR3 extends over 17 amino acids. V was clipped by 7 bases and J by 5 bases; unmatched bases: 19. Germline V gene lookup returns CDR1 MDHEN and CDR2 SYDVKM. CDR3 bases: TGTGCCAGCACCTCCGAGGGAGGGATGAACTCCGTCGAGACCCAGTACTTC. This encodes CASTSEGGMNSVETQYF.

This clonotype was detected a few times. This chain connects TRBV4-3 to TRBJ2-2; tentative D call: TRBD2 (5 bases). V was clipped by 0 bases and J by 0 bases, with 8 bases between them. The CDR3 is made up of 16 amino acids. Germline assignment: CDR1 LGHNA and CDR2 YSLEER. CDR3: CASSQEDWTNTGELFF. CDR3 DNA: TGCGCCAGCAGCCAAGAGGACTGGACGAACACCGGGGAGCTGTTTTTT.

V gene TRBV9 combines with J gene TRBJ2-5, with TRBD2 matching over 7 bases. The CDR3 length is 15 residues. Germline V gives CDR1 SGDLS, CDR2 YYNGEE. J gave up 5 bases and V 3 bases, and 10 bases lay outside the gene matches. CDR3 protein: CASSGGGIGSETQYF. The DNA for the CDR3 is TGTGCCAGCAGCGGGGGGGGTATCGGATCGGAGACCCAGTACTTC. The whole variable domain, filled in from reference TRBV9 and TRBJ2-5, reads DSGVTQTPKHLITATGQRVTLRCSPRSGDLSVYWYQQSLDQGLQFLIQYYNGEERAKGNILERFSAQQFPDLHSELNLSSLELGDSALYFCASSGGGIGSETQYFGPGTRLLVL.

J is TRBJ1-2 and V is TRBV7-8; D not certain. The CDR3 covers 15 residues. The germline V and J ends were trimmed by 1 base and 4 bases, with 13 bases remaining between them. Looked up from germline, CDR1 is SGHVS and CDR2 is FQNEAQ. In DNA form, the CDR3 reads TGTGCCAGCAGCTTAGTATTGGGAGTTGGCTATGGCTACACCTTC. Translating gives CASSLVLGVGYGYTF.

The CDR3 coding sequence is TGTGCCAGCAGTTTCGACGGGACTAGGTACAATGAGCAGTTCTTC. Translated: CASSFDGTRYNEQFF. V usage is TRBV28 and J usage is TRBJ2-1; 8 bases align to TRBD2. The trim removed 3 bases at V and 4 bases at J, leaving 5 bases unmatched. CDR1 is MDHEN, CDR2 SYDVKM, per germline. The CDR3 spans 15 residues.

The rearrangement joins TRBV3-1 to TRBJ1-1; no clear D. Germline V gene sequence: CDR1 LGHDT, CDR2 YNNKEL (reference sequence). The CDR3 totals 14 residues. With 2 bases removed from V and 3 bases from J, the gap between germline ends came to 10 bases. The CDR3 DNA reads TGTGCCAGCAGCCAACGCCGGGAGTACACTGAAGCTTTCTTT. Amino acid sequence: CASSQRREYTEAFF.

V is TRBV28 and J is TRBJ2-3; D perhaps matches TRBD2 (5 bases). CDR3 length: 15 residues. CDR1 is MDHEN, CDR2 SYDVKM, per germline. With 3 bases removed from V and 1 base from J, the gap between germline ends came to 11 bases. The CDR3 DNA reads TGTGCCAGCAGTTTCGAGGGTTTGGGCACAGATACGCAGTATTTT. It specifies CASSFEGLGTDTQYF.

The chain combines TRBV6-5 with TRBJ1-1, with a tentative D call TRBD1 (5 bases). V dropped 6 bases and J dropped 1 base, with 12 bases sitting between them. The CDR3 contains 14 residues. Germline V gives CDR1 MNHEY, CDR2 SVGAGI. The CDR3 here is CASRKGHGNTEAFF. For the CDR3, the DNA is TGTGCCAGCAGAAAAGGACACGGGAACACTGAAGCTTTCTTT.

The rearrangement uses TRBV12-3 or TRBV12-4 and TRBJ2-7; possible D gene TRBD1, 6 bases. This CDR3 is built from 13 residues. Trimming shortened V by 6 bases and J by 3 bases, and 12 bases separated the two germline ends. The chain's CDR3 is CASRPGHLYEQYF. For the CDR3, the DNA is TGTGCCAGCAGGCCGGGACATCTCTACGAGCAGTACTTC.

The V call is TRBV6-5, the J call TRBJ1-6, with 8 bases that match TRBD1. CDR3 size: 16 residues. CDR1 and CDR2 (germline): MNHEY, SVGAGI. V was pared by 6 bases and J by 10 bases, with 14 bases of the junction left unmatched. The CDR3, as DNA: TGTGCCAGCAGCCTGCGGACAGGGTTTAGCGGATCACCCCTCCACTTT. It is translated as CASSLRTGFSGSPLHF.

The CDR3 region is CASAGGPAGEKLFF. The CDR3 DNA sequence: TGTGCCAGCGCCGGGGGGCCAGCAGGTGAAAAACTGTTTTTT. The chain recombines TRBV25-1 with TRBJ1-4; D possibly corresponds to TRBD1 (6 bases). V dropped 8 bases and J dropped 7 bases, with 17 bases sitting between them. The CDR3 is made up of 14 amino acids. CDR1 and CDR2 (germline): MGHDK, SYGVNS. Full variable domain (outside the CDR3, taken from reference TRBV25-1 and TRBJ1-4): EADIYQTPRYLVIGTGKKITLECSQTMGHDKMYWYQQDPGMELHLIHYSYGVNSTEKGDLSSESTVSRIRTEHFPLTLESARPSHTSQYLCASAGGPAGEKLFFGSGTQLSVL.

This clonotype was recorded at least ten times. CDR3 region: CSAEAGLLGPYEQYF. The CDR3 nucleotides are TGCAGTGCCGAAGCGGGACTATTAGGTCCCTACGAGCAGTACTTC. The rearrangement joins TRBV20-1 to TRBJ2-7; 7 bases match TRBD2. CDR1 is DFQATT, CDR2 SNEGSKA, per germline (reference sequence). This CDR3 comprises 15 residues. V lost 6 bases, J lost 2 bases, and 13 bases stayed unmatched.

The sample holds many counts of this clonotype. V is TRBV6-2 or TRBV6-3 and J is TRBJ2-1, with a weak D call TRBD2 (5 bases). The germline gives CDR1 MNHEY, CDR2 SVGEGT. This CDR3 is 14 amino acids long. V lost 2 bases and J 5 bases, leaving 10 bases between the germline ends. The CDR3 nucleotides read TGTGCCAGCAGTTACGCGGCTAGCCACAATGAGCAGTTCTTC. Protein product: CASSYAASHNEQFF.

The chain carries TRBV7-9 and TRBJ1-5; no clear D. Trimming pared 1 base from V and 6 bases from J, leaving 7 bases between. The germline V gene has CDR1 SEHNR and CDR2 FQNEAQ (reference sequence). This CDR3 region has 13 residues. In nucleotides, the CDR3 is TGTGCCAGCAGCTTAGTTGTCGGTCAGCCCCAGCATTTT. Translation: CASSLVVGQPQHF.

This CDR3 is CASSKLQREGNWNFEQYF. The CDR3 DNA reads TGTGCCAGCAGCAAATTGCAGCGGGAGGGTAATTGGAACTTCGAGCAGTACTTC. V usage is TRBV21-1 and J usage is TRBJ2-7; the D call TRBD2 from the table was never checked on the DNA. TRBV21-1 is shown as a pseudogene. The CDR3 consists of 18 residues.

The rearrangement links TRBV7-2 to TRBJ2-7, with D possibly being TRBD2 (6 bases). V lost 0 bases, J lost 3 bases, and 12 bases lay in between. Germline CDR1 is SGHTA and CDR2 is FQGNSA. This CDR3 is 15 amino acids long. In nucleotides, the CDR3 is TGTGCCAGCAGCTTAGCGTTTGCGGGACTCTACGAGCAGTACTTC. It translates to CASSLAFAGLYEQYF.

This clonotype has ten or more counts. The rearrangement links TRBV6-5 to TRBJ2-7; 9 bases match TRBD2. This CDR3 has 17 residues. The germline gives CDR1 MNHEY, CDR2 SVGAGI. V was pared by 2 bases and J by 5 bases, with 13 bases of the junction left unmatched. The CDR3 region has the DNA TGTGCCAGCAGTTACACCCTAAGCGTAGCGGGAGTGCACGAGCAGTACTTC. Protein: CASSYTLSVAGVHEQYF.

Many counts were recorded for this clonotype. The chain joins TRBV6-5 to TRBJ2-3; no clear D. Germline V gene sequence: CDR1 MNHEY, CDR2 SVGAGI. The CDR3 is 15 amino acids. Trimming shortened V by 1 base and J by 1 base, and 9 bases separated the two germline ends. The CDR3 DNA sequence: TGTGCCAGCAGTTACTTTCCTTCGGGCACAGATACGCAGTATTTT. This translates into CASSYFPSGTDTQYF.

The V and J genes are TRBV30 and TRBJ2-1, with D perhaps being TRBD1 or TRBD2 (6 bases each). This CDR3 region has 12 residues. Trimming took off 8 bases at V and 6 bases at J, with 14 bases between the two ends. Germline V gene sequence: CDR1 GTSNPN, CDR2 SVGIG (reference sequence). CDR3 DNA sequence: TGTGCCGCGGCCGGGGGCGTCAATGAGCAGTTCTTC. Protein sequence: CAAAGGVNEQFF.

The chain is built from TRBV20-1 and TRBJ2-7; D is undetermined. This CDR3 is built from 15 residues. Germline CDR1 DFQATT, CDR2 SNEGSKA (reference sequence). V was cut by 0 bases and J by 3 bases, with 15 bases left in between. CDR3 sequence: CSARDRNGGVYEQYF. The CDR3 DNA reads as TGCAGTGCTAGAGACCGAAATGGCGGCGTCTACGAGCAGTACTTC.